The next 24 T cell receptor beta chains were all read from a single sample in a study of identical twins (TCRdb year 2016). Receptor amplification or capture employed 5' RACE. TCRdb shows the sequencer as Illumina HiSeq 2000. TCRdb trimmed public reads at Q25 via fastp, called clones via MiXCR and kept in-frame beta chains. Duplicate CDR3 protein sequences are folded into a single record with the most common DNA and genes. The sample table records around 530,000 distinct CDR3 sequences; 13% to 15% of these occur just once. The biggest ten clones account for roughly 0.42% of the sample. The same sample was also studied in work on yellow fever vaccine responses in identical twins.

Sequencing input: CD4+ T cells sorted from blood. The receptors derive from a woman between 18 and 29 years old in good health.

This clonotype has just a few counts. The rearrangement uses TRBV19 and TRBJ2-1, with D perhaps TRBD1 (6 bases). The V gene lost 9 bases and the J gene lost 3 bases, with 15 bases spanning the gap. Germline lookup yields CDR1 LNHDA and CDR2 SQIVND (reference sequence). CDR3 length equals 14 residues. The CDR3 DNA follows: TGTGCCAGCCACTTAGGGGGAAACTACAATGAGCAGTTCTTC. The encoded protein is CASHLGGNYNEQFF. Filled out from reference TRBV19 and TRBJ2-1, the complete variable domain reads DGGITQSPKYLFRKEGQNVTLSCEQNLNHDAMYWYRQDPGQGLRLIYYSQIVNDFQKGDIAEGYSVSREKKESFPLTVTSAQKNPTAFYLCASHLGGNYNEQFFGPGTRLTVL.

The chain carries TRBV12-3 or TRBV12-4 and TRBJ2-5; TRBD2 aligns across 8 bases. The CDR3 has 16 amino acids. The V segment lost 6 bases and the J segment 4 bases; nucleotides outside the gene matches: 13. CDR3 protein: CASSPSQRGLRETQYF. CDR3 in DNA: TGTGCCAGCAGCCCTTCTCAGCGGGGGCTCCGAGAGACCCAGTACTTC.

This clonotype occurred many times. The rearrangement links TRBV7-9 to TRBJ1-6; D may be TRBD1 (6 bases). With 5 bases removed from V and 7 bases from J, the gap between germline ends came to 12 bases. The CDR3 has 14 residues. CDR1 SEHNR and CDR2 FQNEAQ come from the germline V gene (reference sequence). CDR3 sequence: CASSQGQPNSPLHF. Written as DNA, the CDR3 is TGTGCCAGCAGCCAAGGACAGCCAAATTCACCCCTCCACTTT.

There are a few counts of this clonotype. V is TRBV12-3 or TRBV12-4 and J is TRBJ2-7; D is possibly TRBD1 or TRBD2 (5 bases each). V shed 4 bases and J shed 7 bases, with 17 bases lying between them. CDR3 length: 14 amino acids. The CDR3 reads CASSSGTEFGEQYF. Written as DNA, the CDR3 is TGTGCCAGCAGTTCCGGGACGGAGTTTGGGGAGCAGTACTTC.

This clonotype was counted only a few times. V usage is TRBV4-1 and J usage is TRBJ1-4; TRBD1 might be the D (5 bases). The germline V gene encodes CDR1 MGHRA and CDR2 YSYEKL. The CDR3 length is 15 residues. Trimming pared 1 base from V and 8 bases from J, leaving 14 bases between. CDR3 region: CASSQGAQVEEKLFF. The DNA of the CDR3 is TGCGCCAGCAGCCAAGGGGCACAGGTCGAGGAAAAACTGTTTTTT.

In DNA, the CDR3 is TGCGCCAGCAGCCAAGCGGACGGCAGCTCTGGAAACACCATATATTTT. The encoded protein is CASSQADGSSGNTIYF. The V and J genes are TRBV4-1 and TRBJ1-3, with D unresolved. CDR3 size: 16 residues. Trimming removed 1 base from V and 0 bases from J, with 10 bases in between. Germline CDR1 reads MGHRA; CDR2 reads YSYEKL.

Only a few counts were recorded for this clonotype. The genes are TRBV15 and TRBJ2-2; 11 positions agree with TRBD2. CDR1 is LNHNV, CDR2 YYDKDF, per germline (reference sequence). V dropped 0 bases and J dropped 7; count of bases not matched to a gene: 10. This CDR3 is built from 18 residues. CDR3 residues: CATSRDRLAGGVGGELFF. CDR3 bases: TGTGCCACCAGCAGAGATCGTCTAGCGGGAGGCGTTGGCGGGGAGCTGTTTTTT. Filled out from reference TRBV15 and TRBJ2-2, the complete variable domain reads DAMVIQNPRYQVTQFGKPVTLSCSQTLNHNVMYWYQQKSSQAPKLLFHYYDKDFNNEADTPDNFQSRRPNTSFCFLDIRSPGLGDTAMYLCATSRDRLAGGVGGELFFGEGSRLTVL.

This clonotype was seen a few times. The gene calls are TRBV5-1 and TRBJ2-1; 9 bases fit TRBD1. V gave up 4 bases and J gave up 10 bases; unmatched junction bases: 3. The CDR3 extends over 12 amino acids. Per germline, CDR1 SGHRS and CDR2 YFSETQ. As DNA, the CDR3 is TGCGCCAGCAGCATTGGGACAGGGGAGCAGTTCTTC. Translating gives CASSIGTGEQFF.

The chain uses TRBV12-3 or TRBV12-4 and TRBJ2-7; D gene unclear. V lost 3 bases to trimming and J lost 5 bases, with 11 bases between them. CDR3 length: 13 amino acids. CDR3 loop: CASSFAPTDEQYV. The CDR3 nucleotides read TGTGCCAGCAGTTTCGCCCCGACGGACGAGCAGTACGTC.

The rearrangement links TRBV14 to TRBJ1-3; D ambiguous. The CDR3 is 17 residues long. V lost 5 bases and J lost 6, with 23 bases in between. Germline V gene data show CDR1 as SGHDN and CDR2 as FVKESK. CDR3 region: CASSERSRGSGKNTIYF. In nucleotides, the CDR3 is TGTGCCAGCAGCGAACGAAGCCGCGGATCGGGGAAAAACACCATATATTTT.

The count of this clonotype is one. The CDR3 DNA reads TGTGCCACCAGTGACACGGAAGGCCTCTCCTACAATGAGCAGTTCTTC. It specifies CATSDTEGLSYNEQFF. The chain links TRBV24-1 to TRBJ2-1; no definite D call. This CDR3 comprises 16 residues. Trimming took 4 bases from V and 0 from J, leaving 12 bases between them. Looked up from germline, CDR1 is KGHDR and CDR2 is SFDVKD.

The chain links TRBV27 to TRBJ2-3; TRBD2 aligns across 9 bases. The CDR3 has 15 amino acids. Germline CDR1 reads MNHEY; CDR2 reads SMNVEV (reference sequence). After removal of 2 bases from V and 4 bases from J, the junction contained 4 bases not matched to a gene. DNA of the CDR3: TGTGCCAGCAGTTTACTAGCGGGGTCGCCAGATACGCAGTATTTT. Translating it yields CASSLLAGSPDTQYF.

The rearrangement joins TRBV12-3 or TRBV12-4 to TRBJ2-3; 11 positions match TRBD2. The CDR3 runs to 15 residues. The J segment lost 4 bases and the V segment lost 9 bases, leaving 9 bases of the junction unmatched. The CDR3 region is CASRTSGSSPDTQYF. The DNA for the CDR3 is TGTGCCAGTAGAACTAGCGGGAGTTCTCCAGATACGCAGTATTTT.

The chain combines TRBV7-2 with TRBJ2-3, with no clear D. Germline V gene sequence: CDR1 SGHTA, CDR2 FQGNSA. CDR3 length equals 14 residues. Trimming removed 2 bases at V and 4 bases at J, with 10 bases between. The CDR3 sequence is CASSLLGSSDTQYF. In DNA form, the CDR3 reads TGTGCCAGCAGCTTATTGGGCTCTTCAGATACGCAGTATTTT. The variable domain in full, with the rest retrieved from reference TRBV7-2 and TRBJ2-3, is GAGVSQSPSNKVTEKGKDVELRCDPISGHTALYWYRQSLGQGLEFLIYFQGNSAPDKSGLPSDRFSAERTGGSVSTLTIQRTQQEDSAVYLCASSLLGSSDTQYFGPGTRLTVL.

This clonotype was recorded at least ten times. The chain has TRBV12-3 or TRBV12-4 and TRBJ2-1; D may correspond to TRBD1 or TRBD2 (7 bases each). The CDR3 runs to 16 residues. V lost 6 bases and J lost 0, with 15 bases in between. CDR3 region: CASRPQGGSSYNEQFF. The CDR3, as DNA: TGTGCCAGCAGACCCCAGGGGGGGAGCTCCTACAATGAGCAGTTCTTC.

This rearrangement joins TRBV4-1 to TRBJ1-4, with D possibly TRBD1 on 5 matching bases. Germline values: CDR1 MGHRA, CDR2 YSYEKL. The CDR3 spans 16 residues. Trimming took 4 bases from V and 3 from J, leaving 15 bases between them. As DNA, the CDR3 is TGCGCCAGCAGCCTAGGCCCAATGGGGCCTAATGAAAAACTGTTTTTT. Translating gives CASSLGPMGPNEKLFF.

The CDR3 DNA reads as TGTGCCAGTAGAGCTAGCGGGAGCTACAATGAGCAGTTCTTC. The encoded protein is CASRASGSYNEQFF. The V gene is TRBV25-1, the J gene TRBJ2-1, with TRBD2 matching 10 bases. This CDR3 comprises 14 residues. V dropped 9 bases and J dropped 3; count of bases not matched to a gene: 5. The V gene's germline CDR1 is MGHDK and CDR2 SYGVNS.

This clonotype was found many times. V is TRBV7-2 and J is TRBJ1-2; D gene uncertain. Germline values: CDR1 SGHTA, CDR2 FQGNSA. The CDR3 sequence is 15 residues long. Trimming stripped 1 base from V and 4 bases from J, with 13 bases between. The DNA for the CDR3 is TGTGCCAGCAGCTTAGATGGCAGCGGCCCCTATGGCTACACCTTC. It specifies CASSLDGSGPYGYTF.

In its sample, this clonotype was seen many times. The genes are TRBV11-3 and TRBJ2-2; 8 nucleotides align to TRBD2. From germline, CDR1 is SGHNT and CDR2 YENEEA. This CDR3 spans 17 amino acids. The ends lost 5 bases at V and 0 bases at J; junction bases unmatched: 8. The CDR3 region has the DNA TGTGCCAGCAGCCCCCCAGCGGGGGCCCCGAACACCGGGGAGCTGTTTTTT. This encodes CASSPPAGAPNTGELFF.

V gene TRBV24-1 combines with J gene TRBJ2-2; D is undetermined. In germline, CDR1 is KGHDR, CDR2 SFDVKD. The CDR3 sequence is 14 residues long. V lost 5 bases and J 7 bases, leaving 13 bases between the germline ends. For the CDR3, the DNA is TGTGCCACCAGTGCCGCTATGGTTGGCGGGGAGCTGTTTTTT. Translated: CATSAAMVGGELFF.

This clonotype was recorded many times. This chain links TRBV20-1 with TRBJ2-3, with 7 bases matching TRBD2. The length of the CDR3 is 16 residues. J gave up 7 bases and V 0 bases, and 13 bases lay outside the gene matches. CDR1 and CDR2 (germline): DFQATT, SNEGSKA (reference sequence). The CDR3 nucleotides are TGCAGTGCTAGAGATTCAGTGGCGCCCGGGGGGAATACGCAGTATTTT. Translation gives CSARDSVAPGGNTQYF.

This clonotype occurred a few times. The chain couples TRBV28 to TRBJ2-7, with D perhaps given as TRBD1 or TRBD2 (6 bases each). The CDR3 spans 13 residues. The germline V gene has CDR1 MDHEN and CDR2 SYDVKM. Trimming took 9 bases from V and 6 from J, leaving 18 bases between them. The CDR3 coding sequence is TGTGCCAGTAGACCGGGGGCGGCGGCCGAGCAGTACTTC. Residues: CASRPGAAAEQYF.

The sample holds a few counts of this clonotype. The V call is TRBV4-1, the J call TRBJ2-3; D uncertain. The germline V and J ends were trimmed by 2 bases and 6 bases, with 21 bases remaining between them. There are 17 residues in the CDR3. The germline V gene encodes CDR1 MGHRA and CDR2 YSYEKL. CDR3 in amino acids: CASSQPPLSRLADTQYF. In nucleotides, the CDR3 is TGCGCCAGCAGCCAACCTCCACTAAGTAGGTTGGCCGATACGCAGTATTTT.

The chain combines TRBV24-1 with TRBJ2-2; 15 nucleotides match TRBD2. This CDR3 comprises 18 residues. Losses at the gene ends were 5 bases for V and 6 bases for J; bases not matched to a gene: 9. Germline V gives CDR1 KGHDR, CDR2 SFDVKD. Here the CDR3 reads CATSGLGLAGGSAGELFF. In nucleotides, the CDR3 is TGTGCCACCAGTGGCCTTGGACTAGCGGGAGGGTCGGCCGGGGAGCTGTTTTTT.